The 10 T cell receptor beta chains below come from one sample, sequenced in a study of regulatory T cells in long-lasting Graves disease. According to the study, TCR beta libraries were built with iRepertoire HTBI primers and CDR3-region Arm-PCR. One entry per CDR3 protein, called by TCRdb with MiXCR from the multiplex PCR reads. The sample includes around 460,000 distinct CDR3 sequences, roughly 23% of them seen just once. Time point: persistent/refractory GD, antithyroid drugs over 5 years with positive TRAb. Isolated PBMC RNA provided the starting material for the TCR library. The source was peripheral blood mononuclear cells (PBMCs), collected when the disease was refractory, from a patient treated with antithyroid drugs. The receptors stem from a female donor with Graves disease.

This clonotype was seen at least ten times. The CDR3 region is CASSPDLYGYTF. The CDR3 nucleotides read TGTGCCAGCAGTCCGGACCTCTATGGCTACACCTTC. The chain is built from TRBV12-3 or TRBV12-4 and TRBJ1-2; D gene ambiguous. V lost 5 bases and J lost 4, with 8 bases in between. CDR3 length equals 12 residues.

This clonotype was seen many times. V is TRBV28 and J is TRBJ2-5, with TRBD2 matching 16 bases. V was pared by 5 bases and J by 4 bases, with 7 bases of the junction left unmatched. The CDR3 runs to 17 residues. Germline V lookup: CDR1 MDHEN, CDR2 SYDVKM. CDR3 amino acids: CASSPTGTSGGVETQYF. CDR3 sequence (DNA): TGTGCCAGCAGTCCCACCGGGACTAGCGGGGGGGTAGAGACCCAGTACTTC.

This clonotype was counted a single time. The chain joins TRBV20-1 to TRBJ2-2; possibly TRBD1 or TRBD2 for D (5 bases each). Per the germline V gene, CDR1 is DFQATT and CDR2 is SNEGSKA (reference sequence). The CDR3 consists of 18 residues. V was cut by 6 bases and J by 1 base, with 24 bases left in between. The CDR3 is CSAGGFLVGPKNTGELFF. CDR3 coding DNA: TGCAGTGCCGGAGGTTTCCTAGTGGGACCAAAGAACACCGGGGAGCTGTTTTTT.

Only one count was recorded for this clonotype. V usage is TRBV7-2 and J usage is TRBJ1-1; D call uncertain. Looked up from germline, CDR1 is SGHTA and CDR2 is FQGNSA. V lost 5 bases and J 12 bases, leaving 19 bases between the germline ends. CDR3 length equals 13 residues. The CDR3 protein is CASSPYVEGSPFF. The CDR3 DNA reads as TGTGCCAGCAGCCCCTATGTGGAAGGCAGCCCTTTCTTT.

This clonotype has at least ten counts. The chain carries TRBV6-2 or TRBV6-3 and TRBJ1-2; D is undetermined. The CDR3 covers 14 residues. Trimming took 0 bases from V and 1 from J, leaving 6 bases between them. Germline V lookup: CDR1 MNHEY, CDR2 SVGEGT. CDR3 amino acids: CASSYSRVNYGYTF. CDR3 bases: TGTGCCAGCAGTTACTCGCGGGTTAACTATGGCTACACCTTC.

The gene calls are TRBV9 and TRBJ1-2; maybe TRBD1 (6 bases). The V gene's germline CDR1 is SGDLS and CDR2 YYNGEE. This CDR3 has 14 residues. The V end was cut by 3 bases, the J end by 4 bases, with 13 bases between. Here the CDR3 DNA reads TGTGCCAGCAGCGGACTACAGGGCGGCTATGGCTACACCTTC. Its translation: CASSGLQGGYGYTF.

A note on this clonotype: The CDR3 carries no conserved terminal phenylalanine or tryptophan, so it likely arises from a read error. No DNA is shown, since the ends of the CDR3 on it are uncertain; the CDR3 is the one TCRdb lists. This CDR3 is CASSLDSGGDGYAS. The chain has TRBV5-1 and TRBJ1-2. Both ends counted, the CDR3 spans 14 residues. The germline V gene encodes CDR1 SGHRS and CDR2 YFSETQ.

On this clonotype itself: A junction boundary mismatches the germline segment, possibly from a read error. DNA for the CDR3: TGTGCCAGCACCCGGGGACTTCCCGCCGGGGAGCTGTCTTTT. Translation gives CASTRGLPAGELSF. This rearrangement joins TRBV27 to TRBJ2-2; a weak D match, TRBD2 (6 bases). CDR3 length: 14 amino acids. Germline V gene sequence: CDR1 MNHEY, CDR2 SMNVEV (reference sequence).

The table lists this clonotype with many counts. The chain has TRBV20-1 and TRBJ2-5, with TRBD2 matching over 9 bases. V lost 3 bases and J lost 5; bases outside the gene matches: 10. The germline gives CDR1 DFQATT, CDR2 SNEGSKA (reference sequence). The CDR3 is made up of 15 amino acids. The CDR3 bases are TGCAGTGCTAGTGTCCCCTTAGCGGGAGAGGAGACCCAGTACTTC. Protein: CSASVPLAGEETQYF.

This clonotype has just a few counts. V is TRBV6-1 and J is TRBJ1-1, with D possibly matching TRBD1 (5 bases). Trimming took off 4 bases at V and 5 bases at J, with 17 bases between the two ends. The CDR3 sequence is 15 residues long. Germline-derived CDR1 and CDR2 are MNHNS and SASEGT. The CDR3 loop reads CASSAGAAFGTEAFF. CDR3 bases: TGTGCCAGCAGTGCCGGGGCCGCGTTTGGGACTGAAGCTTTCTTT.